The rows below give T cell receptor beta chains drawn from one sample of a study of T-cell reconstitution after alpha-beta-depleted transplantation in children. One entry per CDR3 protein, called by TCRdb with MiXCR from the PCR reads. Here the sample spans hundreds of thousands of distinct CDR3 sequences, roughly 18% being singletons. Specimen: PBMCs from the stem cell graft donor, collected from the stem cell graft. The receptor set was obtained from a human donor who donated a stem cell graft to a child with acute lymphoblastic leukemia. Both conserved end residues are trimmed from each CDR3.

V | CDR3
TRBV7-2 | ASSSGGGRETQY
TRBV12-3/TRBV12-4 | ASREQGTNEKLF
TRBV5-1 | ASRRPSGPPDTQY
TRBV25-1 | ASSEGGLPGAF
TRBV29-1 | SVVGGGGQYNEQF
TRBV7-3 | ASSLVGGGDTQY
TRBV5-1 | ASSPRPDRVASYEQY
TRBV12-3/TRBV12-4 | ASSLTAGDTQY
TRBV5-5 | ASSSRTLYEQY
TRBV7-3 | AGSAWVSEQY